The present T cell receptor (beta chain) was sequenced within a study of T cell responses to AZD1222 COVID-19 vaccine. Whole-study results and caveats: Regions left unmutated in variants are reportedly the target of nearly half of spike-specific TCRs.

Germline CDR1 reads LGHDT; CDR2 reads YNNKEL (reference sequence). The CDR3 extends over 11 amino acids. V was shortened by 3 bases and J by 4 bases, with 3 bases between the two germline ends. Sequenced by immunoSEQ multiplex PCR; TCRdb stores in-frame clones only, minus some. Of some 150,000 clones listed, 86% are singletons. This clone was observed a single time. Its matching antigen is unknown. It was second doses at about 4 or about 12 weeks that were pooled. This sample comprised peripheral blood, obtained 28 days after the second AZD1222 dose. The clonotype was recovered from an adult who received the AZD1222 COVID-19 vaccine. V usage is TRBV3-1 (or the pseudogene TRBV3-2) and J usage is TRBJ2-5; the D is unclear. In DNA, the CDR3 is TGTGCCAGCAGCCACACAGAGACCCAGTACTTC. This encodes CASSHTETQYF.